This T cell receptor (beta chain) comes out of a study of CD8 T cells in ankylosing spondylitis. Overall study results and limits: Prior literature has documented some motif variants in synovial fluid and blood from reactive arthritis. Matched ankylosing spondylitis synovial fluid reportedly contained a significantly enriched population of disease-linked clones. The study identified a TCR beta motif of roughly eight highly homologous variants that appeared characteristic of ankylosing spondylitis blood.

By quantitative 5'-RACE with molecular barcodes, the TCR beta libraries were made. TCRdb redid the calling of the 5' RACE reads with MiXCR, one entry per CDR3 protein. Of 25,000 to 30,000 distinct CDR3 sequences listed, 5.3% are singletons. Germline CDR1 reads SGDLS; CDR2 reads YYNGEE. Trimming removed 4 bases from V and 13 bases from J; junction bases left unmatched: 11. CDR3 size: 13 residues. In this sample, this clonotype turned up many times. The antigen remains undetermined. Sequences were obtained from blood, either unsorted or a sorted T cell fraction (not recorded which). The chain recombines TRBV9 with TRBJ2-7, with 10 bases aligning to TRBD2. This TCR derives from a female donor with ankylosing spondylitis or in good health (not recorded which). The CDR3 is CASSPQIAGGAYF. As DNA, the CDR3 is TGTGCCAGCAGCCCCCAGATAGCGGGAGGAGCATACTTC. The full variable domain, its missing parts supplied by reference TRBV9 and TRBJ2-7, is DSGVTQTPKHLITATGQRVTLRCSPRSGDLSVYWYQQSLDQGLQFLIQYYNGEERAKGNILERFSAQQFPDLHSELNLSSLELGDSALYFCASSPQIAGGAYFGPGTRLTVT.